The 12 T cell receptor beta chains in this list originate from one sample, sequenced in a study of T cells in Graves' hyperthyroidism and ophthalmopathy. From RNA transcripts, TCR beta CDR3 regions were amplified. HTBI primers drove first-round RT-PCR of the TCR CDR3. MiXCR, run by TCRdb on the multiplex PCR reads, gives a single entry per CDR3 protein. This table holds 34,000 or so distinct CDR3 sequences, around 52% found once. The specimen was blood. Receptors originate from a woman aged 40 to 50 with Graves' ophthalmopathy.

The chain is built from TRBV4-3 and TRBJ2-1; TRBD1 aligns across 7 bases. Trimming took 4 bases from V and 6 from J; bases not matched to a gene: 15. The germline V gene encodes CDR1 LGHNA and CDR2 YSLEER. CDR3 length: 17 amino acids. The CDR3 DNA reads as TGCGCCAGCAGCCCACAGGGGCGGAATGAATATTCCAATGAGCAGTTCTTC. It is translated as CASSPQGRNEYSNEQFF.

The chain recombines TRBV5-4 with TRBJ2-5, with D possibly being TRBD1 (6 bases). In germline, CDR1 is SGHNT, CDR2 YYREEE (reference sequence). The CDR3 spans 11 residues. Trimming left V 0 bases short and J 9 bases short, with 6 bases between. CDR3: CASSLEGAQYF. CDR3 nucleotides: TGTGCCAGCAGCTTGGAGGGGGCCCAGTACTTC.

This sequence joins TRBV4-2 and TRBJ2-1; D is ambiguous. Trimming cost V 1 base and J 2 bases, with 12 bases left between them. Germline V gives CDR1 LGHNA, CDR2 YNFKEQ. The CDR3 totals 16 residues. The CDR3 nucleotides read TGTGCCAGCAGCCAAGGAACCGGCGGCGCCTACAATGAGCAGTTCTTC. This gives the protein CASSQGTGGAYNEQFF.

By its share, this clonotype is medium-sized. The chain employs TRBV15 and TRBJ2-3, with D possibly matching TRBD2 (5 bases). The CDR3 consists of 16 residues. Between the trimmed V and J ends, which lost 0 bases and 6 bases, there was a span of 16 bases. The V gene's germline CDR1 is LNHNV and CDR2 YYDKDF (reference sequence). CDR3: CATSRDRALGVDTQYF. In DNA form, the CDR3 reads TGTGCCACCAGCAGAGATCGTGCACTAGGTGTGGATACGCAGTATTTT.

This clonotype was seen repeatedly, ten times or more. The CDR3 reads CASSPRGTVLNYGYTF. For the CDR3, the DNA is TGTGCCAGCAGCCCACGCGGGACCGTTCTTAACTATGGCTACACCTTC. This chain links TRBV7-2 with TRBJ1-2; a possible D gene is TRBD1 (5 bases). The CDR3 spans 16 residues. V was shortened by 5 bases and J by 1 base, with 17 bases between the two germline ends. Germline assignment: CDR1 SGHTA and CDR2 FQGNSA. The entire variable domain, with the rest obtained from reference TRBV7-2 and TRBJ1-2, is as follows: GAGVSQSPSNKVTEKGKDVELRCDPISGHTALYWYRQSLGQGLEFLIYFQGNSAPDKSGLPSDRFSAERTGGSVSTLTIQRTQQEDSAVYLCASSPRGTVLNYGYTFGSGTRLTVV.

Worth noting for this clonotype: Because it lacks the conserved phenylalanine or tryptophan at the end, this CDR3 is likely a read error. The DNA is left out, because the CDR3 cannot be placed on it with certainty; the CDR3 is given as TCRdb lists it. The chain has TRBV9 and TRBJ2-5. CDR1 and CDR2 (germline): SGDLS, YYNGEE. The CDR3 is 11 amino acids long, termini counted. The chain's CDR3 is CASSIGETQHL.

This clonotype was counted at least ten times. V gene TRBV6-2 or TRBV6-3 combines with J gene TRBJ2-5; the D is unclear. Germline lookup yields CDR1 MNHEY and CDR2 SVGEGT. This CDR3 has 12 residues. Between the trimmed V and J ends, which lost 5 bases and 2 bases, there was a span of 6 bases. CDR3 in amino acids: CASSAGQETQYF. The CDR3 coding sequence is TGTGCCAGCAGTGCCGGGCAAGAGACCCAGTACTTC.

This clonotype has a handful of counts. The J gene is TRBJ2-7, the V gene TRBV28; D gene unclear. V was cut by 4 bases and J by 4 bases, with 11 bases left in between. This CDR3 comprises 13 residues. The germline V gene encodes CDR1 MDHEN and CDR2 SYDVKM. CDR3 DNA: TGTGCCAGCAGTTCGGGCCTTGTTTACGAGCAGTACTTC. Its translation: CASSSGLVYEQYF. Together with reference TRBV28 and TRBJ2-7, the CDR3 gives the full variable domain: DVKVTQSSRYLVKRTGEKVFLECVQDMDHENMFWYRQDPGLGLRLIYFSYDVKMKEKGDIPEGYSVSREKKERFSLILESASTNQTSMYLCASSSGLVYEQYFGPGTRLTVT.

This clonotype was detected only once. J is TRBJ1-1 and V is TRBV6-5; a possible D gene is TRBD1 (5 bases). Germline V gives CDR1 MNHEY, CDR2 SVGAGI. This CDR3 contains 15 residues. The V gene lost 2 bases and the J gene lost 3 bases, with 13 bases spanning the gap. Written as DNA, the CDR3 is TGTGCCAGCAGTTACCGATACAGGACGGACACTGAAGCTTTCTTT. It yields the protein CASSYRYRTDTEAFF.

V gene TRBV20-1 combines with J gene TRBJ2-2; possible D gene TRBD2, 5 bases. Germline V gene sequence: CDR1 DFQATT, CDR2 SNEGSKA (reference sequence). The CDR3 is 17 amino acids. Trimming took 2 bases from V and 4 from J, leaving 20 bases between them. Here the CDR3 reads CSARKRGLSGGTGELFF. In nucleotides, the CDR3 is TGCAGTGCTAGAAAACGGGGATTAAGTGGTGGCACCGGGGAGCTGTTTTTT.

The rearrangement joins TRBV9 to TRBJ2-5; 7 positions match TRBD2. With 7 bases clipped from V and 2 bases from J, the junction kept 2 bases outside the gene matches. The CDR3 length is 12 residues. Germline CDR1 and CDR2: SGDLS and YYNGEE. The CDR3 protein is CASGGVQETQYF. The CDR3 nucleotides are TGTGCCAGCGGGGGGGTACAAGAGACCCAGTACTTC.

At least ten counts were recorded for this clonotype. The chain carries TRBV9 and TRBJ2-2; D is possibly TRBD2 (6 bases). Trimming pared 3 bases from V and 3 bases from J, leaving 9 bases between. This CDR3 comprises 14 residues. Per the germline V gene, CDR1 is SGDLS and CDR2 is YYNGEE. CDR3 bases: TGTGCCAGCAGCGCCCCTAGCGACACCGGGGAGCTGTTTTTT. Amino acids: CASSAPSDTGELFF.